The 3 T cell receptor beta chains below all came from one sample that was sequenced in a study of human T cells and chemical hapten exposure. Stated time point: pre-sensitization, week 0. Treatment in this sample: therapeutic diphenylcyclopropenone sensitization with weekly scalp DPC. Via MiXCR, TCRdb re-called the RACE reads, giving one row per CDR3 protein. Here the sample spans some 110,000 distinct CDR3 sequences, approximately 12% being singletons. The material was whole blood, obtained in connection with sensitization to the hapten diphenylcyclopropenone (DPC). The receptors stem from a woman in her forties or fifties with alopecia areata. Some clones in this sample may be carry-over from other donors' samples.

This clonotype was detected only a few times. V usage is TRBV5-4 and J usage is TRBJ2-3; 14 nucleotides align to TRBD2. After removal of 5 bases from V and 1 base from J, the junction contained 9 bases not matched to a gene. CDR1 is SGHNT and CDR2 is YYREEE in the germline V gene (reference sequence). The CDR3 length is 18 residues. CDR3 in DNA: TGTGCCAGCAGGGAGTTGACTAGCGGGGGGGCTCGCACAGATACGCAGTATTTT. Encoded protein: CASRELTSGGARTDTQYF.

The genes are TRBV9 and TRBJ1-1; the D is unclear. Trimming removed 2 bases at V and 0 bases at J, with 5 bases between. The germline gives CDR1 SGDLS, CDR2 YYNGEE. CDR3 length: 13 residues. DNA of the CDR3: TGTGCCAGCAGCGTGGTCATGAACACTGAAGCTTTCTTT. Amino acids: CASSVVMNTEAFF.

J is TRBJ2-3 and V is TRBV28; D gene ambiguous. CDR1 and CDR2 from the germline V gene are MDHEN and SYDVKM. The V and J ends lost 6 bases and 6 bases respectively, with 16 bases between them. The CDR3 is 14 residues long. CDR3 bases: TGTGCCAGCAGCCGGATTCAGGTTACGGATACGCAGTATTTT. This translates into CASSRIQVTDTQYF.